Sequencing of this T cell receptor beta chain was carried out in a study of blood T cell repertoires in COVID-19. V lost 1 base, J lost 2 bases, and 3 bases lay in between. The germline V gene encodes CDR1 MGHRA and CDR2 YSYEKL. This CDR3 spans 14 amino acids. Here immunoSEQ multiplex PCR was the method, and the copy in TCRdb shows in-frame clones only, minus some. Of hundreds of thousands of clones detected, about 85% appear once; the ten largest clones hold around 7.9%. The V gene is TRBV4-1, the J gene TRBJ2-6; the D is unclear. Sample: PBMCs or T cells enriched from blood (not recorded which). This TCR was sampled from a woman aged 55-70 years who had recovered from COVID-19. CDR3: CASSQAAGANVLTF. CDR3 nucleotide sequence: TGCGCCAGCAGCCAAGCAGCTGGGGCCAACGTCCTGACTTTC.